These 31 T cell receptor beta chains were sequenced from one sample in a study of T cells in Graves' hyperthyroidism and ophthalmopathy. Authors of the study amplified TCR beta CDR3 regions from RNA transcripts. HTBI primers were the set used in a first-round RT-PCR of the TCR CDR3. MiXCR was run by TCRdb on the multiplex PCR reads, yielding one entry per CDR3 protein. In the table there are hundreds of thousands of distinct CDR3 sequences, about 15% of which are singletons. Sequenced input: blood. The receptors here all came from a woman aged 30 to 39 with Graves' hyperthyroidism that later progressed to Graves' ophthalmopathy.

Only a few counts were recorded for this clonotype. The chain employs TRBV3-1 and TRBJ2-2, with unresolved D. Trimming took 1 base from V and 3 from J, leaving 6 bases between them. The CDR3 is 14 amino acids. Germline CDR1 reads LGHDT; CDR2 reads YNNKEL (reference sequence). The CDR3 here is CASSQGLYTGELFF. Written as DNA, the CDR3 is TGTGCCAGCAGCCAAGGTCTCTACACCGGGGAGCTGTTTTTT.

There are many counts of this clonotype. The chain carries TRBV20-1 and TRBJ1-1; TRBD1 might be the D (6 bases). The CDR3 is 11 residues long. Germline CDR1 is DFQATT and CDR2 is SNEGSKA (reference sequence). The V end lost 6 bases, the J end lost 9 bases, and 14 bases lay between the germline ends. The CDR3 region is CSARIGGQAFF. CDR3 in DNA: TGCAGTGCCCGAATAGGGGGACAAGCTTTCTTT.

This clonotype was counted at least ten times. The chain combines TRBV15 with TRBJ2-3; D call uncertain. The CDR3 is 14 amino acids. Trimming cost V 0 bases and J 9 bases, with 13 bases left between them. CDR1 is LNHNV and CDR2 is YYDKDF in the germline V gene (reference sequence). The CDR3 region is CATSRDPPPRTQYF. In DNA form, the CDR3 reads TGTGCCACCAGCAGAGATCCCCCACCGAGGACGCAGTATTTT.

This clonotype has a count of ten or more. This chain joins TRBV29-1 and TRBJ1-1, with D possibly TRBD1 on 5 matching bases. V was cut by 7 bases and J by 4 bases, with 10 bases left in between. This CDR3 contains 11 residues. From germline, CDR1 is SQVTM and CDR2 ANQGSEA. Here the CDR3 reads CSAGTGTEAFF. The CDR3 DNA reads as TGCAGCGCGGGGACTGGCACTGAAGCTTTCTTT. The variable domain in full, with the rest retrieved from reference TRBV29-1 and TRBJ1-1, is SAVISQKPSRDICQRGTSLTIQCQVDSQVTMMFWYRQQPGQSLTLIATANQGSEATYESGFVIDKFPISRPNLTFSTLTVSNMSPEDSSIYLCSAGTGTEAFFGQGTRLTVV.

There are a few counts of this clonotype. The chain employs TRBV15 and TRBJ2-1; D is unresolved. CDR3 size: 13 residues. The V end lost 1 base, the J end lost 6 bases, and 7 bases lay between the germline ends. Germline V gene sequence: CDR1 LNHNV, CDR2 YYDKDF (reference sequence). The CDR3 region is CATSRVGPNEQFF. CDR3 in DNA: TGTGCCACCAGCAGAGTCGGGCCCAATGAGCAGTTCTTC.

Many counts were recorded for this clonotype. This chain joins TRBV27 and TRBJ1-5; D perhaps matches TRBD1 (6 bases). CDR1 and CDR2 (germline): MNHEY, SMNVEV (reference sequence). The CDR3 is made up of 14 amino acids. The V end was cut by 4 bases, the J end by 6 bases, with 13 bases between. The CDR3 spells CASSSPGQFQPQHF. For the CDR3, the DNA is TGTGCCAGCAGTTCGCCAGGACAGTTTCAGCCCCAGCATTTT.

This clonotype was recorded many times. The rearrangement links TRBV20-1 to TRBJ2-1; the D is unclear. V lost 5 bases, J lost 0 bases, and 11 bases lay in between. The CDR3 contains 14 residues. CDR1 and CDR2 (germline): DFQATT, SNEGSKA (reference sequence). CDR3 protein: CSAPVGSSYNEQFF. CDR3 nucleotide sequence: TGCAGTGCTCCCGTAGGTAGCTCCTACAATGAGCAGTTCTTC.

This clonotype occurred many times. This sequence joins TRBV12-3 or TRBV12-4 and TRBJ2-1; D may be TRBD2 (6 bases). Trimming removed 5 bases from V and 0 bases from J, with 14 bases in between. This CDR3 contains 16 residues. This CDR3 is CASSPLAGRSYNEQFF. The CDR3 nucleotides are TGTGCCAGCAGTCCCCTCGCGGGACGCTCCTACAATGAGCAGTTCTTC.

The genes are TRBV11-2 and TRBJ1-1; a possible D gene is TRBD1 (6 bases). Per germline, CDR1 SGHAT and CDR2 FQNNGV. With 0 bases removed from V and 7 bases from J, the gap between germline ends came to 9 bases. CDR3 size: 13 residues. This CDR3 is CASSLDYRVEAFF. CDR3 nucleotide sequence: TGTGCCAGCAGCTTAGATTACAGGGTTGAAGCTTTCTTT.

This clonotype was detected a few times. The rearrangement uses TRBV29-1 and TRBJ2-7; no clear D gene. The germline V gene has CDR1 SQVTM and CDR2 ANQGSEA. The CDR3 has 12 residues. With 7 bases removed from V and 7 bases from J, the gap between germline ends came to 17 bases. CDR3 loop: CSARTSIKEQYF. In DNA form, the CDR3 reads TGCAGCGCTAGGACCTCTATTAAAGAGCAGTACTTC.

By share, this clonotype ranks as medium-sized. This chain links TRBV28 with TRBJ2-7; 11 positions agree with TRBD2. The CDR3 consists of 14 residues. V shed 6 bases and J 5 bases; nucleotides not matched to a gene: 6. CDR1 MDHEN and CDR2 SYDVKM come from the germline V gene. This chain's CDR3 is CASRTSGGFDEQYF. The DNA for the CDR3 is TGTGCCAGCAGAACTAGCGGGGGCTTTGACGAGCAGTACTTC.

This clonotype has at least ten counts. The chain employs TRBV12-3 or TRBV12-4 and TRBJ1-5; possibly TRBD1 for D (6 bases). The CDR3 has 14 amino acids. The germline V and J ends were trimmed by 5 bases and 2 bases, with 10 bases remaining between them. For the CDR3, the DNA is TGTGCCAGCAGTACAGGGAGTCGCAATCAGCCCCAGCATTTT. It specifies CASSTGSRNQPQHF.

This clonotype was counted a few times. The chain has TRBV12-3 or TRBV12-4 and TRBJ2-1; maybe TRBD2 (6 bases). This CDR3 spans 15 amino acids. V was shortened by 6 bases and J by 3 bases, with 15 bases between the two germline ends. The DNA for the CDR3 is TGTGCCAGCAGGCCACGACGGGAGAGCTACAATGAGCAGTTCTTC. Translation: CASRPRRESYNEQFF.

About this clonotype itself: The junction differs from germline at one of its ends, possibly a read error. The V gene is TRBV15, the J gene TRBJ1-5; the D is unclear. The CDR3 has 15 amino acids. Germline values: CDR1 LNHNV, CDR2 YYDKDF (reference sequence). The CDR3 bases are TGTGCCACCAGCAGAATGAGGAGTGGGAATCGGCCCCAGCATTTT. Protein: CATSRMRSGNRPQHF.

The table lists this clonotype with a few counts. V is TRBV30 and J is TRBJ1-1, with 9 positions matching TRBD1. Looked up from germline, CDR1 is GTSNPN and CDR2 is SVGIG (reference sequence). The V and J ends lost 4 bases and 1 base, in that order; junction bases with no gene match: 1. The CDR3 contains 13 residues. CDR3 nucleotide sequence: TGTGCCTGGAAGGGACAGGGGAACACTGAAGCTTTCTTT. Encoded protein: CAWKGQGNTEAFF.

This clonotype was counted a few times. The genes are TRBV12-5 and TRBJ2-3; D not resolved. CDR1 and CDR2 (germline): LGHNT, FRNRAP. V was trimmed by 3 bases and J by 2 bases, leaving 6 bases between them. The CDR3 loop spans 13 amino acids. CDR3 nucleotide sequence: TGTGCTAGTGGTTTCTCCCCCACAGATACGCAGTATTTT. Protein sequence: CASGFSPTDTQYF.

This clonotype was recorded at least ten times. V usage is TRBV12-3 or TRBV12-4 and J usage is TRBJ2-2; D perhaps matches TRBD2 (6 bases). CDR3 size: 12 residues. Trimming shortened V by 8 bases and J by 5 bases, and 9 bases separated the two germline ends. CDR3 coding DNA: TGTGCCAGCGCGGAGGGAACCGGGGAGCTGTTTTTT. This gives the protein CASAEGTGELFF.

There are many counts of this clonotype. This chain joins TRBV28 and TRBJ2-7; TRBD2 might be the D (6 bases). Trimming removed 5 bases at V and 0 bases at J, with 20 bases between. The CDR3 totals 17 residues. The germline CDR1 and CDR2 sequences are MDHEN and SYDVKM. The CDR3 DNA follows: TGTGCCAGCAGTCTCCCGGGGGTAGACTGGTTCTCCTACGAGCAGTACTTC. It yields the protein CASSLPGVDWFSYEQYF.

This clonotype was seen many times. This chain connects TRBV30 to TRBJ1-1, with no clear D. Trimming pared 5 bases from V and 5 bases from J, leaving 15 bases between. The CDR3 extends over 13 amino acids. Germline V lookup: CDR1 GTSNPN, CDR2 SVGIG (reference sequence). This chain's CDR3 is CAWGRRGSTEAFF. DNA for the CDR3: TGTGCCTGGGGGAGACGGGGTTCGACTGAAGCTTTCTTT.

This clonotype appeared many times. The CDR3 loop is CASSLSATGTQRTEAFF. The CDR3 DNA is TGTGCCAGCAGTCTCAGTGCTACCGGGACCCAACGGACTGAAGCTTTCTTT. The chain carries TRBV12-3 or TRBV12-4 and TRBJ1-1; tentatively, D is TRBD1 (5 bases). This CDR3 contains 17 residues. V shed 5 bases and J shed 5 bases, with 24 bases lying between them.

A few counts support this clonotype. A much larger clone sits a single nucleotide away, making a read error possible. Here the CDR3 DNA reads TGTGCCAGCTCACCGGGACAGCATGACTACGAGCAGTACTTC. As protein: CASSPGQHDYEQYF. The chain joins TRBV18 to TRBJ2-7, with 7 bases that match TRBD1. The germline V gene encodes CDR1 KGHSH and CDR2 LQKENI. This CDR3 spans 14 amino acids. With 3 bases clipped from V and 3 bases from J, the junction kept 5 bases outside the gene matches.

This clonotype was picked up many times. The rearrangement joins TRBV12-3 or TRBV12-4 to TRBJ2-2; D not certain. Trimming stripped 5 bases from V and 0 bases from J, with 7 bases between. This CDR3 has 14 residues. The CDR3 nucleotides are TGTGCCAGCAGTCTCAGCCCGAACACCGGGGAGCTGTTTTTT. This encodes CASSLSPNTGELFF.

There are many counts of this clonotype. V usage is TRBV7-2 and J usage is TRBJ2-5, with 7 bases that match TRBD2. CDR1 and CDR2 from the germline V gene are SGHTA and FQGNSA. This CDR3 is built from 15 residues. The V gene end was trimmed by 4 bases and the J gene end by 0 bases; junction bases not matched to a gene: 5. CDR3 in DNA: TGTGCCAGCAGCTCGGGACTAACCTACCAAGAGACCCAGTACTTC. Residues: CASSSGLTYQETQYF.

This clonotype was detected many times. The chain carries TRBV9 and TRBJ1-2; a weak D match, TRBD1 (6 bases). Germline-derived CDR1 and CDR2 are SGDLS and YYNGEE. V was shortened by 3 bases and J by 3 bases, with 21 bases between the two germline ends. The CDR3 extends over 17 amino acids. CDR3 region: CASSGRMIAGEHYGYTF. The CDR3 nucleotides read TGTGCCAGCAGCGGTCGAATGATAGCAGGGGAACACTATGGCTACACCTTC.

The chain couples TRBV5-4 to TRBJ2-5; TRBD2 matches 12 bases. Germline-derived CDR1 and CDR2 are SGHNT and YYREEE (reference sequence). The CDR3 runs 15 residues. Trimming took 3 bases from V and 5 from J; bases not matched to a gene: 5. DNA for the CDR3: TGTGCCAGCAGCTACGGACTAGCGGGGACGGAGACCCAGTACTTC. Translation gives CASSYGLAGTETQYF.

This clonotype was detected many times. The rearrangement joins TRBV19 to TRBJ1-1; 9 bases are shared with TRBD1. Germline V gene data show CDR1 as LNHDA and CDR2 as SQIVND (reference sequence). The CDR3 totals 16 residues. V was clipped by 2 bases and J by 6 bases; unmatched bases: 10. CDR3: CASSITDRGSFSEAFF. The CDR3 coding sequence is TGTGCCAGTAGTATAACTGACAGGGGGAGTTTCTCTGAAGCTTTCTTT.

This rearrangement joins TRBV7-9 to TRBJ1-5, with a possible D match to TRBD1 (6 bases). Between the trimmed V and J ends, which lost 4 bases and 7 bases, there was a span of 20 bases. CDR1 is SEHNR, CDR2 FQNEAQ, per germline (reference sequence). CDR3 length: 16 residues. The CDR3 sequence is CASSSGLLGGGQPQHF. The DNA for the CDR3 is TGTGCCAGCAGCTCCGGCTTATTAGGGGGGGGACAGCCCCAGCATTTT.

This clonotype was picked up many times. The CDR3 bases are TGTGCCAGCAGCGACAGTCTCGGTGAAAAACTGTTTTTT. Translated: CASSDSLGEKLFF. The chain joins TRBV28 to TRBJ1-4, with a possible D match to TRBD1 (5 bases). This CDR3 region has 13 residues. Germline V gives CDR1 MDHEN, CDR2 SYDVKM. Trimming took off 6 bases at V and 7 bases at J, with 12 bases between the two ends.

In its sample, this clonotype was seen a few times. The DNA of the CDR3 is TGTGCCAGCAGCGCAGGGGTTTCGGGTCAGCCCCAGCATTTT. Protein: CASSAGVSGQPQHF. The chain carries TRBV9 and TRBJ1-5, with D possibly matching TRBD1 (6 bases). Germline V gene lookup returns CDR1 SGDLS and CDR2 YYNGEE. This CDR3 comprises 14 residues. Trimming cost V 3 bases and J 6 bases, with 13 bases left between them.

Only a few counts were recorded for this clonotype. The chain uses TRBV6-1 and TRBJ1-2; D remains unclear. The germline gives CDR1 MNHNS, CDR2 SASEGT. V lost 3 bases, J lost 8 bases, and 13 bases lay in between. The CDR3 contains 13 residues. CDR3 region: CASSESLAGGYTF. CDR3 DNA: TGTGCCAGCAGTGAGTCACTAGCCGGGGGCTACACCTTC.

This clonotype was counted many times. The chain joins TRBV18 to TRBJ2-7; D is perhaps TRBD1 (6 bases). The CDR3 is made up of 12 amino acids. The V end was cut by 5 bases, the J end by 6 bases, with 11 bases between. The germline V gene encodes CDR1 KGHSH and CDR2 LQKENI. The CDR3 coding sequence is TGTGCCAGCTCAGACGCAGGGGTCGAGCAGTACTTC. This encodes CASSDAGVEQYF.